The TCR beta chain described here comes from a study of regulatory T cells in long-lasting Graves disease. Time point indicated: newly diagnosed GD, antithyroid drugs for less than 3 months. PBMCs were the source of the RNA used for TCR sequencing. Assembly of TCR beta libraries relied on iRepertoire HTBI primers together with Arm-PCR of CDR3 regions. A single record per CDR3 protein comes from TCRdb applying MiXCR to the multiplex PCR reads. The sample includes just over 600,000 distinct CDR3 sequences, 15% to 20% of them seen just once. Trimming removed 6 bases from V and 2 bases from J, with 13 bases in between. The CDR3 is made up of 14 amino acids. This sample was shared with a second study, whose subject was T cells in Graves' hyperthyroidism and ophthalmopathy.

The clonotype originates from a woman under 40 with Graves disease. The source was peripheral blood mononuclear cells (PBMCs), collected at new diagnosis, from a patient treated with antithyroid drugs. This sequence joins TRBV12-3 or TRBV12-4 and TRBJ2-5, with D perhaps TRBD1 (6 bases). The DNA of the CDR3 is TGTGCCAGCAGCCCTGACAGGAGACAAGAGACCCAGTACTTC. It encodes CASSPDRRQETQYF.